This section outlines one T cell receptor beta chain sequence together with its context. These data come from a study of technical replicates of blood from four donors. With 7 bases clipped from V and 4 bases from J, the junction kept 8 bases outside the gene matches. The length of the CDR3 is 15 residues. Germline V gives CDR1 SNHLY, CDR2 FYNNEI. Only in-frame clones appear in the TCRdb table, and some are missing; sequencing was by immunoSEQ multiplex PCR. The table has about 90,000 clones, approximately 94% seen once. Sequenced material: T cells isolated from PBMCs. The sequence was obtained from a human donor in good health. The chain has TRBV2 and TRBJ1-2; 11 bases fit TRBD1. The CDR3 bases are TGTGCCAGCAAACCGGGACAGGGGGGCTTCTATGGCTACACCTTC. This sequence encodes CASKPGQGGFYGYTF.